Presented here are 6 T cell receptor beta chains from one specimen sequenced in a study of blood T cell repertoires in COVID-19. Sequenced by immunoSEQ multiplex PCR; TCRdb stores in-frame clones only, minus some. The table has some 250,000 clones, 70% to 90% seen once. Specimen: peripheral blood. Receptors were obtained from a woman aged 25 to 39 who had recovered from COVID-19.

V and J are TRBV23-1 and TRBJ2-5, with 8 bases fitting TRBD2. TRBV23-1 is assigned to the ORF class and has an uncertain function. The CDR3 has 18 amino acids. V dropped 5 bases and J dropped 5; count of bases not matched to a gene: 19. CDR3 DNA: TGCGCCAGCAGTTACCATCCTAGAATCGCGGGGGGCGGCGAGACCCAGTACTTC. Its protein is CASSYHPRIAGGGETQYF.

This clone was found once. The rearrangement links TRBV2 to TRBJ2-7, with TRBD1 matching 12 bases. The CDR3 consists of 17 residues. Germline V lookup: CDR1 SNHLY, CDR2 FYNNEI. V was pared by 3 bases and J by 2 bases, with 8 bases of the junction left unmatched. The CDR3 DNA sequence: TGTGCCAGCAGTGAGATGCCGGGACAGGGGGCTCCCTACGAGCAGTACTTC. Encoded protein: CASSEMPGQGAPYEQYF.

The gene calls are TRBV7-2 and TRBJ2-1; 13 bases are a match to TRBD2. Losses at the gene ends were 1 base for V and 15 bases for J; bases not matched to a gene: 12. Germline values: CDR1 SGHTA, CDR2 FQGNSA. The CDR3 runs 16 residues. CDR3 residues: CASSLVGTSGAVGLFF. The CDR3, as DNA: TGTGCCAGCAGCTTAGTAGGGACTAGCGGGGCCGTTGGTCTGTTCTTC.

The gene calls are TRBV7-2 and TRBJ2-6; 8 bases are a match to TRBD1. Germline assignment: CDR1 SGHTA and CDR2 FQGNSA. CDR3 length: 19 amino acids. The V gene end was trimmed by 5 bases and the J gene end by 1 base; junction bases not matched to a gene: 13. CDR3 in DNA: TGTGCCAGCAGCCACCGAGGACAGGGAACGATATCTGGGGCCAACGTCCTGACTTTC. It specifies CASSHRGQGTISGANVLTF.

Written as DNA, the CDR3 is TGTGCCAGCAGCGACAGGGCCTGGACAGATACGCAGTATTTT. Encoded protein: CASSDRAWTDTQYF. This rearrangement joins TRBV25-1 to TRBJ2-3; 7 bases fit TRBD1. The junction had 6 bases not matched to a gene; V was cut back by 6 bases and J by 3 bases. The germline V gene encodes CDR1 MGHDK and CDR2 SYGVNS. The CDR3 covers 14 residues.

J is TRBJ2-7 and V is TRBV5-4; tentative D call: TRBD1 (6 bases). Germline assignment: CDR1 SGHNT and CDR2 YYREEE (reference sequence). V was shortened by 0 bases and J by 0 bases, with 10 bases between the two germline ends. The CDR3 runs to 15 residues. The CDR3 DNA follows: TGTGCCAGCAGCTTGGGGACAGTGGCCTCCTACGAGCAGTACTTC. This encodes CASSLGTVASYEQYF.